This TCR beta chain originates from a study of early T cells in non-severe SARS-CoV-2 infection. Looking at the study overall: Sequencing targeted bulk RNA from unsorted whole blood, leaving chains unpaired. General study points: In VDJdb matching, anti-spike CD8 responses were favored while private and CD4 specificities went missing.

This clonotype was counted ten times or more. Its cognate antigen is unknown. Attachment of unique molecular identifiers to individual cDNA molecules was performed. TCRdb passed the 5' RACE reads through MiXCR, listing each CDR3 protein once. The table has tens of thousands of distinct CDR3 sequences, less than 20% seen once. Sequenced input: whole blood. This TCR came from an adult who was a healthcare worker with PCR-confirmed SARS-CoV-2 infection or an uninfected control (not recorded which).

The DNA of the CDR3 is TGCGCCAGCAGCCAAGATATAGGTGTCCCGACCGCCACAGATACGCAGTATTTT. Protein: CASSQDIGVPTATDTQYF. This rearrangement joins TRBV4-3 to TRBJ2-3; the D is unclear. The CDR3 sequence is 18 residues long. Trimming took 0 bases from V and 2 from J, leaving 18 bases between them. Germline CDR1 and CDR2: LGHNA and YSLEER.